This T cell receptor beta chain was captured in a study of patients and donors after allogeneic stem cell transplantation. MiXCR, applied by TCRdb to the RT-PCR reads, yields one record per CDR3 protein. Among tens of thousands of distinct CDR3 sequences listed, more than 35% were seen once. The ends were cut back, 3 bases at V and 3 bases at J, with 17 bases in the middle. Germline values: CDR1 SEHNR, CDR2 FQNEAQ (reference sequence). The CDR3 runs 16 residues. The clonotype originates from a human donor who was either an allogeneic HSCT recipient or a stem cell or donor lymphocyte infusion donor (not recorded which). It is not recorded whose cells these are; they may come from a transplant donor. This chain links TRBV7-9 with TRBJ1-1, with D possibly being TRBD1 (5 bases). What was sequenced was blood, either unsorted or a sorted T cell fraction (not recorded which). The CDR3 protein is CASSFRRDGRDTEAFF. CDR3 in DNA: TGTGCCAGCAGCTTTAGACGGGACGGGCGAGACACTGAAGCTTTCTTT.